This TCR beta chain was sequenced in a study of CD4 T cells in relation to SARS-CoV-2 and coronaviruses. On the study more broadly: TCR beta CDR3s were sequenced after approximately nine-day antigen culture of PBMCs.

The table came from immunoSEQ multiplex PCR; TCRdb's copy has only in-frame clones and leaves some out. The table lists 20,000 or so clones, approximately 72% of them singletons. Between the trimmed V and J ends, which lost 1 base and 8 bases, there was a span of 17 bases. The CDR3 loop spans 15 amino acids. Germline CDR1 is LNHNV and CDR2 is YYDKDF (reference sequence). CD4+ T cells from unexposed donors were obtained before the COVID-19 pandemic (2011-2018). Isolation of CD4+ T cells took place after about 10 days in culture. Fresh IL-2 medium replaced half the medium on days 3 and 7. Details on this clone: Its antigen is still unknown.

This sequence originates from a human donor in good health. The chain uses TRBV15 and TRBJ1-2, with a weak D call TRBD1 (6 bases). Material: CD4+ T cells from PBMCs, cultured in vitro. The CDR3 DNA is TGTGCCACCAGCAGAGGAGATTGGGGGCATTTCGGCTACACCTTC. Translated: CATSRGDWGHFGYTF.